Each of the 21 T cell receptor beta chains below was sequenced from the same sample in a study of shared clonotypes between healthy human individuals. The method was immunoSEQ multiplex PCR; TCRdb's version includes in-frame clones alone and lacks a portion of them. Among 750,000 to 1,000,000 clones listed, 80% to 95% were seen once. Naive-designated CD8 cells lacked CD45RO, were positively enriched for CCR7, and omitted terminally differentiated effector memory CD45RA+ cells. Material for sequencing was naive CD8+ T cells sorted from blood. Receptor source: a man aged 25-45 years in good health.

The V call is TRBV28, the J call TRBJ2-5; D gene ambiguous. Trimming took off 5 bases at V and 0 bases at J, with 22 bases between the two ends. Germline CDR1 reads MDHEN; CDR2 reads SYDVKM. This CDR3 is built from 18 residues. The CDR3 spells CASSPLTGHYKDQETQYF. In nucleotides, the CDR3 is TGTGCCAGCAGTCCCTTAACGGGCCATTACAAGGACCAAGAGACCCAGTACTTC.

The chain uses TRBV5-1 and TRBJ2-5; 8 bases are a match to TRBD1. V gave up 0 bases and J gave up 4 bases; unmatched junction bases: 5. This CDR3 is built from 15 residues. CDR1 and CDR2 (germline): SGHRS, YFSETQ. CDR3 nucleotides: TGCGCCAGCAGCTTGGAGGGACAGGAAATAGAGACCCAGTACTTC. The encoded protein is CASSLEGQEIETQYF.

On this clone: The sample holds other DNA sequences that translate to the same CDR3. V usage is TRBV7-9 and J usage is TRBJ2-3; the D is unclear. The CDR3 is 13 residues long. The V end was cut by 2 bases, the J end by 4 bases, with 7 bases between. Germline V gene sequence: CDR1 SEHNR, CDR2 FQNEAQ (reference sequence). The CDR3, as DNA: TGTGCCAGCAGCTTAAGTTCGCCAGATACGCAGTATTTT. The encoded protein is CASSLSSPDTQYF.

The V call is TRBV30, the J call TRBJ2-1, with D tentatively TRBD2 (5 bases). In germline, CDR1 is GTSNPN, CDR2 SVGIG (reference sequence). The CDR3 loop spans 15 amino acids. V shed 4 bases and J shed 8 bases, with 21 bases lying between them. Here the CDR3 DNA reads TGTGCCTGGACCCCGGACTCTACGGATGGCCATGAGCAGTTCTTC. Translation: CAWTPDSTDGHEQFF.

This chain uses TRBV11-2 with TRBJ2-7; 8 bases fit TRBD1. Trimming took 0 bases from V and 3 from J; bases not matched to a gene: 4. This CDR3 contains 15 residues. The germline V gene has CDR1 SGHAT and CDR2 FQNNGV. CDR3 loop: CASSLEAGTGYEQYF. CDR3 sequence (DNA): TGTGCCAGCAGCTTAGAAGCCGGGACAGGCTACGAGCAGTACTTC.

This rearrangement joins TRBV11-2 to TRBJ2-5; 9 positions match TRBD1. CDR3 size: 15 residues. The V gene's germline CDR1 is SGHAT and CDR2 FQNNGV. V trimming: 4 bases; J trimming: 0 bases; junction bases outside the gene matches: 3. The CDR3, as DNA: TGTGCCAGCAGCTCGACAGGGGGAGACCAAGAGACCCAGTACTTC. It is translated as CASSSTGGDQETQYF.

V is TRBV7-9 and J is TRBJ1-4, with D possibly TRBD1 on 5 matching bases. Per germline, CDR1 SEHNR and CDR2 FQNEAQ (reference sequence). Trimming cost V 5 bases and J 9 bases, with 19 bases left between them. The CDR3 runs 15 residues. This chain's CDR3 is CASSPRDGFRQKLFF. The CDR3, as DNA: TGTGCCAGCAGCCCTCGGGACGGGTTTAGGCAAAAACTGTTTTTT.

The V and J genes are TRBV29-1 and TRBJ2-7; TRBD2 might be the D (6 bases). Germline V gene sequence: CDR1 SQVTM, CDR2 ANQGSEA. The CDR3 loop spans 16 amino acids. V lost 1 base and J lost 1, with 17 bases in between. In nucleotides, the CDR3 is TGCAGCGTTGAAGTAGCGGAAGTGGGATATTCCTACGAGCAGTACTTC. This codes for CSVEVAEVGYSYEQYF.

V gene TRBV5-5 combines with J gene TRBJ2-5; possibly TRBD1 for D (6 bases). Trimming took off 0 bases at V and 1 base at J, with 10 bases between the two ends. The CDR3 has 15 amino acids. Germline lookup yields CDR1 SGHKS and CDR2 YYEKEE (reference sequence). The CDR3 is CASSLVRDTQETQYF. The CDR3 DNA follows: TGTGCCAGCAGCTTGGTTCGGGACACCCAAGAGACCCAGTACTTC.

The genes are TRBV4-3 and TRBJ1-2; D is undetermined. Trimming took off 0 bases at V and 0 bases at J, with 11 bases between the two ends. The CDR3 extends over 16 amino acids. Germline CDR1 and CDR2: LGHNA and YSLEER. Here the CDR3 DNA reads TGCGCCAGCAGCCAAGATGGGAGAACAACTAACTATGGCTACACCTTC. Translating gives CASSQDGRTTNYGYTF.

On this clone itself: At one boundary the junction diverges from the germline segment, which might be a read error. The chain is built from TRBV7-6 and TRBJ1-2; D gene unclear. This CDR3 contains 13 residues. Germline-derived CDR1 and CDR2 are SGHVS and FNYEAQ. In DNA, the CDR3 is TGTGCCAGCAGCTTAGCCCCCCTGGGGATGGATGACTTC. Amino acids: CASSLAPLGMDDF.

This chain uses TRBV9 with TRBJ2-3; tentative D call: TRBD1 (6 bases). The germline gives CDR1 SGDLS, CDR2 YYNGEE. V lost 4 bases to trimming and J lost 2 bases, with 17 bases between them. This CDR3 spans 16 amino acids. DNA of the CDR3: TGTGCCAGCAGCCCCGGGACAAACGACTTCACAGATACGCAGTATTTT. It is translated as CASSPGTNDFTDTQYF.

The chain employs TRBV9 and TRBJ2-3; perhaps TRBD2 as D (6 bases). The V gene lost 2 bases and the J gene lost 3 bases, with 13 bases spanning the gap. This CDR3 contains 15 residues. CDR1 SGDLS and CDR2 YYNGEE come from the germline V gene. CDR3 protein: CASSVLPGATDTQYF. DNA for the CDR3: TGTGCCAGCAGCGTCCTGCCGGGAGCAACAGATACGCAGTATTTT. The whole variable domain, filled in from reference TRBV9 and TRBJ2-3, reads DSGVTQTPKHLITATGQRVTLRCSPRSGDLSVYWYQQSLDQGLQFLIQYYNGEERAKGNILERFSAQQFPDLHSELNLSSLELGDSALYFCASSVLPGATDTQYFGPGTRLTVL.

The chain has TRBV6-6 and TRBJ2-7; weak D call: TRBD1 (6 bases). V lost 0 bases to trimming and J lost 7 bases, with 16 bases between them. This CDR3 has 15 amino acids. The germline V gene has CDR1 MNHNY and CDR2 SVGAGI (reference sequence). The DNA of the CDR3 is TGTGCCAGCAGTTACTCAACAGGGTCATATCTTGAGCAGTACTTC. Protein: CASSYSTGSYLEQYF.

This clone was recorded only once. This chain joins TRBV6-1 and TRBJ2-7, with D unclear. V was clipped by 4 bases and J by 3 bases, with 10 bases between them. The CDR3 runs 13 residues. CDR1 and CDR2 (germline): MNHNS, SASEGT. Here the CDR3 reads CASSVQNHYEQYF. CDR3 nucleotide sequence: TGTGCCAGCAGTGTACAGAATCACTACGAGCAGTACTTC.

The gene calls are TRBV19 and TRBJ2-1; the D call may be TRBD1 or TRBD2 (5 bases each). Looked up from germline, CDR1 is LNHDA and CDR2 is SQIVND (reference sequence). The CDR3 contains 11 residues. Deletions cut 5 bases from V and 7 bases from J, with 6 bases between. CDR3 sequence: CASSWGNEQFF. In DNA, the CDR3 is TGTGCCAGTAGTTGGGGGAATGAGCAGTTCTTC.

Only one count was recorded for this clone. This chain links TRBV7-9 with TRBJ1-2; D is unresolved. The V end lost 7 bases, the J end lost 0 bases, and 12 bases lay between the germline ends. The CDR3 covers 14 residues. Germline CDR1 is SEHNR and CDR2 is FQNEAQ (reference sequence). The chain's CDR3 is CASTTDGANYGYTF. The CDR3 DNA sequence: TGTGCCAGCACCACGGACGGCGCTAACTATGGCTACACCTTC.

V gene TRBV5-1 combines with J gene TRBJ2-7; D remains ambiguous. This CDR3 has 13 residues. The ends were cut back, 0 bases at V and 3 bases at J, with 7 bases in the middle. The germline V gene has CDR1 SGHRS and CDR2 YFSETQ. CDR3 sequence: CASSLEYGYEQYF. The DNA of the CDR3 is TGCGCCAGCAGCTTGGAGTACGGCTACGAGCAGTACTTC.

The CDR3 region has the DNA TGTGCCAGCAGCGGCAGGACTTCCCTGTCTCAAGAGACCCAGTACTTC. As protein: CASSGRTSLSQETQYF. The chain couples TRBV5-8 to TRBJ2-5; TRBD2 is a possible D gene (5 bases). V lost 4 bases to trimming and J lost 2 bases, with 18 bases between them. This CDR3 has 16 amino acids. Per germline, CDR1 SGHTS and CDR2 YDEGEE.

J is TRBJ2-7 and V is TRBV11-2, with 7 bases matching TRBD2. The CDR3 is 13 residues long. Germline V gene lookup returns CDR1 SGHAT and CDR2 FQNNGV. Trimming took 3 bases from V and 2 from J; bases not matched to a gene: 1. In DNA form, the CDR3 reads TGTGCCAGCAGCTTGACTAGCACCTACGAGCAGTACTTC. Protein sequence: CASSLTSTYEQYF.

Turning to this clone: The same CDR3 arises from other DNA sequences in this sample as well. The chain carries TRBV9 and TRBJ2-3; D is unclear. Trimming removed 3 bases from V and 6 bases from J, with 8 bases in between. The germline V gene encodes CDR1 SGDLS and CDR2 YYNGEE. This CDR3 is 12 amino acids long. This CDR3 reads CASSDTRDTQYF. DNA of the CDR3: TGTGCCAGCAGCGACACTCGGGATACGCAGTATTTT.